The 19 T cell receptor beta chains reported below all come from one sample, sequenced in a study of blood T cell repertoires in COVID-19. The protocol was immunoSEQ multiplex PCR, while the TCRdb copy is restricted to in-frame clones and leaves out a portion. This sample has around 120,000 clones, with approximately 82% found just once. Sequencing was done on a sample of peripheral blood. These receptors were taken from a man between 65 and 80 years old with active or convalescent COVID-19.

The chain uses TRBV28 and TRBJ1-2; 7 positions agree with TRBD1. With V trimmed by 7 bases and J by 4 bases, 6 bases remained unmatched. The CDR3 consists of 13 residues. The V gene's germline CDR1 is MDHEN and CDR2 SYDVKM. In DNA form, the CDR3 reads TGTGCCAGCACCGCCGGGACAGCCTATGGCTACACCTTC. It yields the protein CASTAGTAYGYTF.

This chain connects TRBV6-2 or TRBV6-3 to TRBJ1-1; the D gene is possibly TRBD1 (5 bases). This CDR3 region has 15 residues. Trimming pared 4 bases from V and 1 base from J, leaving 13 bases between. From germline, CDR1 is MNHEY and CDR2 SVGEGT. The CDR3 nucleotides are TGTGCCAGCAGTTCTCGGCTAGGGGAGAACACTGAAGCTTTCTTT. Amino acid sequence: CASSSRLGENTEAFF.

The chain uses TRBV7-6 and TRBJ1-1; D is ambiguous. Germline V gene data show CDR1 as SGHVS and CDR2 as FNYEAQ. Trimming removed 6 bases from V and 0 bases from J, with 11 bases in between. This CDR3 spans 14 amino acids. The CDR3 sequence: CASRRGDMNTEAFF. For the CDR3, the DNA is TGTGCCAGCAGAAGAGGAGATATGAACACTGAAGCTTTCTTT.

The chain has TRBV4-2 and TRBJ2-1; the match to TRBD2 covers 12 bases. The CDR3 consists of 14 residues. J gave up 12 bases and V 4 bases, and 7 bases lay outside the gene matches. Germline CDR1 is LGHNA and CDR2 is YNFKEQ. CDR3 region: CASSPPSGGVGQFF. As DNA, the CDR3 is TGTGCCAGCAGCCCGCCTAGCGGGGGGGTGGGGCAGTTCTTC.

The J gene is TRBJ2-1, the V gene TRBV5-1, with 7 bases matching TRBD2. Germline values: CDR1 SGHRS, CDR2 YFSETQ. V shed 4 bases and J 6 bases; nucleotides not matched to a gene: 4. There are 13 residues in the CDR3. CDR3 region: CASSSGTTNEQFF. The CDR3 DNA reads as TGCGCCAGCAGCAGCGGGACTACCAATGAGCAGTTCTTC.

The genes are TRBV30 and TRBJ2-2; possible D gene TRBD2, 6 bases. Germline V gives CDR1 GTSNPN, CDR2 SVGIG (reference sequence). Trimming shortened V by 0 bases and J by 1 base, and 9 bases separated the two germline ends. The CDR3 spans 15 residues. CDR3 protein: CAWSVGSGNTGELFF. DNA of the CDR3: TGTGCCTGGAGTGTTGGTAGCGGGAACACCGGGGAGCTGTTTTTT.

The CDR3, as DNA: TGTGCCTGGCGGGGTTTAGCGGGGGGGCCGGGTTACAATGAGCAGTTCTTC. Its protein is CAWRGLAGGPGYNEQFF. The genes are TRBV30 and TRBJ2-1; 11 bases map to TRBD2. The junction had 13 bases not matched to a gene; V was cut back by 5 bases and J by 4 bases. Germline-derived CDR1 and CDR2 are GTSNPN and SVGIG (reference sequence). This CDR3 has 17 amino acids.

The genes are TRBV5-1 and TRBJ2-7; TRBD2 matches 10 bases. V lost 4 bases and J lost 3; bases outside the gene matches: 7. This CDR3 has 15 amino acids. CDR1 SGHRS and CDR2 YFSETQ come from the germline V gene. The CDR3 nucleotides are TGCGCCAGCAGCCGGACTAGCGGCCCCTACTACGAGCAGTACTTC. This translates into CASSRTSGPYYEQYF.

This sequence joins TRBV25-1 and TRBJ2-1, with 8 bases fitting TRBD1. The germline V gene encodes CDR1 MGHDK and CDR2 SYGVNS. The CDR3 runs to 16 residues. Unmatched junction bases numbered 8, after V lost 0 bases and J lost 7 bases. As DNA, the CDR3 is TGTGCCAGCAGTGAATACAGACAGGGGAATTTGAATGAGCAGTTCTTC. Protein: CASSEYRQGNLNEQFF.

V usage is TRBV5-1 and J usage is TRBJ2-1; TRBD1 is a possible D gene (6 bases). V dropped 0 bases and J dropped 10 bases, with 14 bases sitting between them. Germline V CDR1 and CDR2: SGHRS, YFSETQ. CDR3 size: 14 residues. The chain's CDR3 is CASSLDLGAREQFF. The CDR3 DNA follows: TGCGCCAGCAGCTTGGATTTGGGGGCCCGAGAGCAGTTCTTC.

The V gene is TRBV28, the J gene TRBJ1-4, with TRBD1 matching over 7 bases. The CDR3 covers 15 residues. CDR1 is MDHEN, CDR2 SYDVKM, per germline. V was pared by 6 bases and J by 1 base, with 5 bases of the junction left unmatched. CDR3 bases: TGTGCCAGCAGACCATCAGGGGGAACTAATGAAAAACTGTTTTTT. Translated, it gives CASRPSGGTNEKLFF.

V gene TRBV5-1 combines with J gene TRBJ2-7, with a tentative D call TRBD2 (5 bases). CDR1 and CDR2 (germline): SGHRS, YFSETQ. CDR3 size: 12 residues. Trimming cost V 0 bases and J 8 bases, with 9 bases left between them. The DNA of the CDR3 is TGCGCCAGCAGCTTGGGGGAGTATCAGCAGTACTTC. It yields the protein CASSLGEYQQYF. Full variable domain (outside the CDR3, taken from reference TRBV5-1 and TRBJ2-7): KAGVTQTPRYLIKTRGQQVTLSCSPISGHRSVSWYQQTPGQGLQFLFEYFSETQRNKGNFPGRFSGRQFSNSRSEMNVSTLELGDSALYLCASSLGEYQQYFGPGTRLTVT.

CDR3 sequence (DNA): TGTGCCAGCTCACCACAGCAGGGCAGGAACACTGAAGCTTTCTTT. Encoded protein: CASSPQQGRNTEAFF. This chain connects TRBV18 to TRBJ1-1; perhaps TRBD1 as D (5 bases). V lost 1 base, J lost 1 base, and 10 bases lay in between. Germline V CDR1 and CDR2: KGHSH, LQKENI. This CDR3 contains 15 residues.

J is TRBJ1-2 and V is TRBV4-2; TRBD1 matches at 11 bases. Germline assignment: CDR1 LGHNA and CDR2 YNFKEQ. The CDR3 has 15 residues. J lost 4 bases, V lost 5 bases, and 6 bases had no gene match. The CDR3 sequence is CASSVDRGLIYGYTF. In nucleotides, the CDR3 is TGTGCCAGCAGCGTGGACAGGGGGCTGATCTATGGCTACACCTTC.

The chain uses TRBV29-1 and TRBJ1-2; D unresolved. V gave up 6 bases and J gave up 3 bases, with 11 bases separating them. This CDR3 comprises 12 residues. In germline, CDR1 is SQVTM, CDR2 ANQGSEA. The CDR3 loop reads CSVQVPDYGYTF. The DNA for the CDR3 is TGCAGCGTGCAGGTCCCGGACTATGGCTACACCTTC.

The rearrangement joins TRBV7-9 to TRBJ1-3; perhaps TRBD1 as D (5 bases). The V gene lost 5 bases and the J gene lost 8 bases, with 13 bases spanning the gap. The CDR3 has 13 amino acids. The germline V gene encodes CDR1 SEHNR and CDR2 FQNEAQ (reference sequence). The CDR3 region is CASSPKGPDTIYF. CDR3 nucleotide sequence: TGTGCCAGCAGCCCCAAGGGGCCGGACACCATATATTTT.

The V call is TRBV18, the J call TRBJ1-6; D is perhaps TRBD1 (6 bases). The CDR3 loop spans 17 amino acids. The V gene lost 3 bases and the J gene lost 0 bases, with 12 bases spanning the gap. The germline gives CDR1 KGHSH, CDR2 LQKENI. This chain's CDR3 is CASSPYQGSSYNSPLHF. The CDR3, as DNA: TGTGCCAGCTCACCGTATCAGGGGAGCTCCTATAATTCACCCCTCCACTTT.

The chain joins TRBV19 to TRBJ2-3; 10 bases match TRBD1. Germline CDR1 reads LNHDA; CDR2 reads SQIVND (reference sequence). V was pared by 3 bases and J by 4 bases, with 7 bases of the junction left unmatched. CDR3 length equals 16 residues. CDR3 sequence (DNA): TGTGCCAGTAGTATCCCCGGGACAGGGGCTGCAGATACGCAGTATTTT. This codes for CASSIPGTGAADTQYF. The full variable domain, rest sourced from reference TRBV19 and TRBJ2-3, is DGGITQSPKYLFRKEGQNVTLSCEQNLNHDAMYWYRQDPGQGLRLIYYSQIVNDFQKGDIAEGYSVSREKKESFPLTVTSAQKNPTAFYLCASSIPGTGAADTQYFGPGTRLTVL.

V is TRBV4-2 and J is TRBJ2-2; 9 nucleotides match TRBD2. The CDR3 sequence is 16 residues long. The trim removed 0 bases at V and 7 bases at J, leaving 6 bases unmatched. Germline V gives CDR1 LGHNA, CDR2 YNFKEQ. Here the CDR3 reads CASSQERAGGNGELFF. In DNA form, the CDR3 reads TGTGCCAGCAGCCAAGAAAGAGCGGGGGGTAACGGGGAGCTGTTTTTT.